Listed here are 5 T cell receptor beta chains from one sample, sequenced in a study of OX40 agonist ivuxolimab in advanced cancers. The assay was immunoSEQ multiplex PCR, and TCRdb's table has in-frame clones only and misses some. The sample lists tens of thousands of clones, around nine tenths occurring once. Sequences were derived from CD4+ or CD8+ T cells sorted from blood, sampled in a trial of the OX40 agonist ivuxolimab. The receptors were gathered from an adult with an advanced solid tumor such as melanoma, head and neck, liver or kidney cancer.

This sequence joins TRBV11-3 and TRBJ2-5, with D perhaps given as TRBD1 or TRBD2 (5 bases each). Germline V gives CDR1 SGHNT, CDR2 YENEEA. This CDR3 is built from 13 residues. Trimming removed 5 bases at V and 5 bases at J, with 12 bases between. CDR3 sequence (DNA): TGTGCCAGCAGCCGGGACGAAAGGGAGACCCAGTACTTC. This translates into CASSRDERETQYF.

The rearrangement joins TRBV2 to TRBJ1-2; the D is unclear. The germline CDR1 and CDR2 sequences are SNHLY and FYNNEI. CDR3 length: 12 amino acids. V was trimmed by 6 bases and J by 13 bases, leaving 18 bases between them. This CDR3 reads CASRESRALITF. The DNA of the CDR3 is TGTGCCAGCAGGGAATCCCGAGCCCTTATCACCTTC.

J is TRBJ1-1 and V is TRBV4-1; D remains unclear. Trimming pared 3 bases from V and 10 bases from J, leaving 18 bases between. From germline, CDR1 is MGHRA and CDR2 YSYEKL. The CDR3 covers 14 residues. The CDR3 spells CASSQGGFLSGAFF. CDR3 sequence (DNA): TGCGCCAGCAGCCAGGGAGGATTCCTTAGCGGAGCTTTCTTT.

The chain couples TRBV28 to TRBJ1-5, with D tentatively TRBD1 (6 bases). The CDR3 consists of 12 residues. Trimming shortened V by 8 bases and J by 6 bases, and 11 bases separated the two germline ends. Germline CDR1 and CDR2: MDHEN and SYDVKM. The CDR3 here is CASLGAVQPQHF. CDR3 in DNA: TGTGCCAGCTTGGGGGCGGTTCAGCCCCAGCATTTT. Variable domain in full (rest from reference TRBV28 and TRBJ1-5): DVKVTQSSRYLVKRTGEKVFLECVQDMDHENMFWYRQDPGLGLRLIYFSYDVKMKEKGDIPEGYSVSREKKERFSLILESASTNQTSMYLCASLGAVQPQHFGDGTRLSIL.

The chain combines TRBV18 with TRBJ2-7; possible D gene TRBD2, 6 bases. V gave up 3 bases and J gave up 7 bases, with 16 bases separating them. CDR1 KGHSH and CDR2 LQKENI come from the germline V gene. This CDR3 is built from 14 residues. The CDR3 region has the DNA TGTGCCAGCTCACCCCGGGACTCGCTTGGGGAGCAGTACTTC. Translated: CASSPRDSLGEQYF.